These T cell receptor beta chains were read from a single sample in a study of blood T cell repertoires in COVID-19. Profiling relied on immunoSEQ multiplex PCR, and the TCRdb table lists in-frame clones only, not all of them. This table has 150,000 to 200,000 clones, 88% appearing once. Sample: PBMCs or T cells enriched from blood (not recorded which). The receptors stem from a woman aged 45 to 65 who had recovered from COVID-19. The CDR3 runs from the conserved cysteine through the conserved F or W. Fields, in order: V gene, J gene, D gene, clone size, CDR3 protein, CDR3 DNA. D genes are given only for firm matches. The size of a clone is reported for some rows only, either as once, few or many, or as a class for expanded clones.

TRBV6-4	TRBJ1-2	TRBD1	-	CASSPGQGRYGYTF	TGTGCCAGCAGTCCCGGACAGGGGCGATATGGCTACACCTTC
TRBV7-2	TRBJ1-1	TRBD1	-	CASSSGQGVRNTEAFF	TGTGCCAGCAGCTCCGGACAGGGAGTACGGAACACTGAAGCTTTCTTT
TRBV19	TRBJ1-1	-	-	CASSLDRLTNTEAFF	TGTGCCAGTAGTCTTGACAGGCTAACGAACACTGAAGCTTTCTTT
TRBV19	TRBJ2-7	-	-	CASSWRYEQYF	TGTGCCAGTAGTTGGAGGTACGAGCAGTACTTC
TRBV7-2	TRBJ2-3	TRBD2	-	CASSNRGGAAKDTQYF	TGTGCCAGCAGCAATCGCGGGGGGGCCGCCAAAGATACGCAGTATTTT
TRBV6-1	TRBJ1-2	TRBD1	-	CASSEIQGQGYTF	TGTGCCAGCAGTGAGATACAGGGGCAGGGCTACACCTTC
TRBV6-1	TRBJ2-4	-	-	CASSEALPRGRAKNIQYF	TGTGCCAGCAGTGAAGCGCTTCCCCGGGGGAGAGCCAAAAACATTCAGTACTTC
TRBV18	TRBJ1-5	-	-	CASSGTRGNQPQHF	TGTGCCAGCTCCGGGACTCGTGGCAATCAGCCCCAGCATTTT
TRBV7-2	TRBJ2-1	-	-	CASSGLIGAYNEQFF	TGTGCCAGCAGCGGACTAATCGGCGCCTACAATGAGCAGTTCTTC
TRBV7-2	TRBJ2-5	TRBD2	once	CASSLAPLSSGGDQETQYF	TGTGCCAGCAGTCTAGCCCCCCTCTCTAGCGGGGGGGACCAAGAGACCCAGTACTTC
TRBV30	TRBJ1-6	TRBD1	-	CAAGTGSSYNSPLHF	TGTGCCGCAGGGACAGGGAGCTCCTATAATTCACCCCTCCACTTT
TRBV2	TRBJ2-2	TRBD2	-	CASQREDTGELFF	TGTGCCAGTCAGCGGGAAGACACCGGGGAGCTGTTTTTT
TRBV10-1	TRBJ2-3	TRBD2	-	CASSELTRGVTDTQYF	TGCGCCAGCAGTGAGTTAACGCGGGGGGTCACAGATACGCAGTATTTT
TRBV10-3	TRBJ2-3	TRBD1	-	CAISPTGPGTDTQYF	TGTGCCATCAGTCCGACAGGGCCGGGCACAGATACGCAGTATTTT
TRBV2	TRBJ2-7	-	few	CASSEFSVAGSAAYEQYF	TGTGCCAGCAGTGAATTCTCCGTAGCCGGGTCAGCCGCCTACGAGCAGTACTTC
TRBV2	TRBJ2-1	TRBD1	-	CASSEDGRGRLNEQFF	TGTGCCAGCAGTGAAGACGGCAGGGGGCGTCTCAATGAGCAGTTCTTC
TRBV5-6	TRBJ2-7	TRBD1	few	CASHRTGEYEQYF	TGTGCCAGCCACAGGACAGGGGAATACGAGCAGTACTTC
TRBV7-9	TRBJ1-2	-	-	CASSQDSDYGYTF	TGTGCCAGCAGCCAGGACAGCGACTATGGCTACACCTTC
TRBV25-1	TRBJ1-4	-	once	CASSVQTGGEKLFF	TGTGCCAGCAGTGTCCAGACAGGAGGCGAAAAACTGTTTTTT
TRBV12-3/TRBV12-4	TRBJ1-1	-	-	CASSLVQGAAFF	TGTGCCAGCAGTTTAGTCCAGGGTGCAGCTTTCTTT
TRBV5-1	TRBJ2-4	TRBD1	-	CASSPQGVGAKNIQYF	TGCGCCAGCAGCCCGCAGGGGGTAGGGGCCAAAAACATTCAGTACTTC
TRBV7-2	TRBJ1-3	-	-	CASSLVPDTIYF	TGTGCCAGCAGCTTAGTCCCGGACACCATATATTTT
TRBV11-3	TRBJ2-4	-	-	CASSLDRRGNIQYF	TGTGCCAGCAGCTTAGACAGGAGGGGAAACATTCAGTACTTC
TRBV24-1	TRBJ2-1	-	-	CATSDLRFSYNEQFF	TGTGCCACCAGTGATTTGCGTTTCTCCTACAATGAGCAGTTCTTC
TRBV5-1	TRBJ2-3	TRBD2	-	CARSAIGGGGITDTQYF	TGCGCCCGCAGCGCAATCGGGGGCGGGGGGATCACAGATACGCAGTATTTT
TRBV4-3	TRBJ1-4	-	-	CASSQEGWITRGEKLFF	TGCGCCAGCAGCCAAGAGGGCTGGATCACGCGGGGTGAAAAACTGTTTTTT
TRBV4-1	TRBJ1-4	TRBD1	-	CASSLDGQGGEKLFF	TGCGCCAGCAGCCTCGACGGACAGGGAGGAGAAAAACTGTTTTTT
TRBV2	TRBJ1-5	-	-	CASSDRGNQPQHF	TGTGCCAGCAGTGACAGGGGCAATCAGCCCCAGCATTTT
TRBV12-3/TRBV12-4	TRBJ1-5	-	-	CASSFGQGPQHF	TGTGCCAGCAGTTTCGGTCAGGGGCCCCAGCATTTT
TRBV4-3	TRBJ2-6	-	-	CASSQDIGGANVLTF	TGCGCCAGCAGCCAAGACATCGGTGGGGCCAACGTCCTGACTTTC
TRBV5-8	TRBJ1-2	TRBD1	-	CASSRGQGDGYTF	TGTGCCAGCAGCCGGGGACAGGGAGATGGCTACACCTTC
TRBV19	TRBJ1-1	TRBD1	-	CASSTTEGARAFF	TGTGCCAGTAGTACCACCGAGGGGGCCAGGGCTTTCTTT
TRBV7-2	TRBJ2-7	TRBD1	-	CASSSWTGRLDEQYF	TGTGCCAGCAGCTCTTGGACAGGGCGCTTGGACGAGCAGTACTTC
TRBV3-1/TRBV3-2	TRBJ1-2	TRBD1	-	CASSQGQGKVYGYTF	TGTGCCAGCAGCCAAGGACAGGGAAAAGTCTATGGCTACACCTTC
TRBV5-6	TRBJ2-1	-	-	CASSLIGANEQFF	TGTGCCAGCAGCTTGATAGGAGCCAATGAGCAGTTCTTC
TRBV7-2	TRBJ2-3	-	-	CASSSLTASGTQYF	TGTGCCAGCAGCTCCCTCACTGCCTCGGGGACGCAGTATTTT